The 8 T cell receptor beta chains reported below all come from one sample, sequenced in a study of T-cell memory formation after mild COVID-19. TCRdb re-called the 5' RACE reads through MiXCR, storing one row per CDR3 protein. The sample includes 350,000 to 500,000 distinct CDR3 sequences, about 20% of them seen just once. The material sequenced was PBMCs or a T cell subset sorted from them (not recorded which). These receptors came from an adult woman who had mild COVID-19 (a few samples of this study predate the infection). Cell type and time point are not known.

This clonotype was detected only a few times. The chain recombines TRBV7-2 with TRBJ2-5; 7 bases are shared with TRBD1. Germline V gene sequence: CDR1 SGHTA, CDR2 FQGNSA. The CDR3 has 15 amino acids. The J segment lost 6 bases and the V segment lost 4 bases, leaving 11 bases of the junction unmatched. In DNA, the CDR3 is TGTGCCAGCAGCTCTACCGGGACAGCACTAAAGACCCAGTACTTC. Translating it yields CASSSTGTALKTQYF.

Only a few counts were recorded for this clonotype. The CDR3 sequence is CASSLGAGGPYYQETQYF. CDR3 in DNA: TGTGCCAGCAGCCTTGGGGCGGGAGGACCGTACTACCAAGAGACCCAGTACTTC. V is TRBV4-2 and J is TRBJ2-5, with 8 bases matching TRBD2. CDR1 and CDR2 from the germline V gene are LGHNA and YNFKEQ. V dropped 4 bases and J dropped 0; count of bases not matched to a gene: 13. This CDR3 is built from 18 residues.

The table lists this clonotype with a few counts. This rearrangement joins TRBV5-1 to TRBJ2-7; TRBD1 might be the D (6 bases). V was clipped by 0 bases and J by 0 bases, with 10 bases between them. The CDR3 is made up of 15 amino acids. Per the germline V gene, CDR1 is SGHRS and CDR2 is YFSETQ. In nucleotides, the CDR3 is TGCGCCAGCAGCTTGGGGACAGCGACCTCCTACGAGCAGTACTTC. Translation: CASSLGTATSYEQYF.

V is TRBV12-3 or TRBV12-4 and J is TRBJ2-3; 8 nucleotides match TRBD2. The CDR3 runs to 15 residues. V dropped 8 bases and J dropped 1; count of bases not matched to a gene: 8. The CDR3 sequence is CASRMARGGTDTQYF. The CDR3 DNA reads TGTGCCAGCCGAATGGCGCGGGGGGGCACAGATACGCAGTATTTT.

This clonotype has just a few counts. This chain links TRBV12-3 or TRBV12-4 with TRBJ1-1; TRBD1 matches at 7 bases. CDR3 length: 15 amino acids. Trimming at V came to 4 bases and at J to 7 bases, leaving 12 bases not matched to a gene. In nucleotides, the CDR3 is TGTGCCAGCAGTTCCCCTCACTCAGGGGGTAGTGAAGCTTTCTTT. As protein: CASSSPHSGGSEAFF.

There are a few counts of this clonotype. The V call is TRBV3-1, the J call TRBJ2-7; 12 nucleotides align to TRBD2. The CDR3 consists of 15 residues. V was pared by 4 bases and J by 2 bases, with 3 bases of the junction left unmatched. Germline V lookup: CDR1 LGHDT, CDR2 YNNKEL (reference sequence). CDR3 in DNA: TGTGCCAGCAGCCCTCGACTAGCGGGGGCCTACGAGCAGTACTTC. Its translation is CASSPRLAGAYEQYF.

V and J are TRBV7-3 and TRBJ2-1; 7 bases map to TRBD2. This CDR3 has 17 amino acids. Germline CDR1 and CDR2: SGHTA and FQGTGA. Trimming at V came to 2 bases and at J to 5 bases, leaving 12 bases not matched to a gene. The CDR3 sequence is CASSLGLRLAANNEQFF. CDR3 nucleotides: TGTGCCAGCAGCTTAGGTCTTCGGCTAGCGGCCAACAATGAGCAGTTCTTC.

This clonotype was counted only a few times. The chain uses TRBV7-8 and TRBJ2-7; 12 bases agree with TRBD2. The CDR3 spans 16 residues. CDR1 is SGHVS, CDR2 FQNEAQ, per germline. V was clipped by 5 bases and J by 2 bases; unmatched bases: 7. DNA for the CDR3: TGTGCCAGCAGCCAAGGACTAGCGGGGTCTACCTACGAGCAGTACTTC. Translation: CASSQGLAGSTYEQYF.